This TCR beta chain comes out of a study of blood T cells in healthy people across ages. The CDR3 extends over 18 amino acids. Germline V gene lookup returns CDR1 SEHNR and CDR2 FQNEAQ (reference sequence). The authors ran a second PCR of roughly 6 to 12 cycles using a sample-barcoded 5' primer and a J-beta primer mix. Each cDNA molecule was tagged by a template-switch adaptor with 12 random nucleotides. TCRdb reanalysed the 5' RACE reads using MiXCR and keeps one entry per CDR3 protein. Seen here are fewer than 700,000 distinct CDR3 sequences, over 40% observed once, and the top ten hold around 32%. As to this clonotype: At one end the junction does not follow the germline gene, possibly because of a read error.

Input material: blood. The clonotype originates from a man aged 80 or over in good health. V gene TRBV7-9 combines with J gene TRBJ2-1, with a weak D call TRBD2 (6 bases). The CDR3: CTSSLDRSRGYSYNEQFF. The CDR3, as DNA: TGTACCAGCAGCCTGGATAGGTCGCGGGGCTACTCCTACAATGAGCAGTTCTTC.